Presented here are 2 T cell receptor beta chains from one specimen sequenced in a study of shared clonotypes between healthy human individuals (dated by TCRdb to 2020 to 2021). CD8 naive samples were CD45RO-negative cells positively selected for CCR7, giving a CD45RA+CCR7+ population that excluded TemRA cells. Receptor libraries were prepared by the immunoSEQ multiplex PCR assay. Not all clones reach the TCRdb copy of this immuneACCESS table, which keeps in-frame sequences only. Checked studies attribute under half of the gap to unresolved V genes and leave the rest unexplained. The table for this sample lists roughly 2,000,000 clones; about 94% of them were counted only once. In total, the top ten clones hold around 1.8% of the sample. The sample consisted of naive CD8+ T cells from PBMCs. The cell subset or site tag for this specimen amounts to: CD45RA+CCR7+. Receptors originate from a man aged 18 to 35 in good health. Some clones in this sample may be carry-over from other donors' samples.

The rearrangement joins TRBV7-9 to TRBJ2-5; D unresolved. The CDR3 sequence is 13 residues long. Germline V gives CDR1 SEHNR, CDR2 FQNEAQ (reference sequence). Trimming shortened V by 8 bases and J by 2 bases, and 12 bases separated the two germline ends. Here the CDR3 reads CASAPVRQETQYF. In DNA, the CDR3 is TGTGCCAGCGCCCCGGTCCGTCAAGAGACCCAGTACTTC.

The V gene is TRBV4-1, the J gene TRBJ1-2; D gene uncertain. Trimming pared 0 bases from V and 4 bases from J, leaving 18 bases between. This CDR3 region has 17 residues. CDR1 is MGHRA and CDR2 is YSYEKL in the germline V gene. The CDR3 bases are TGCGCCAGCAGCCAAGATGCTTTGGTACCGGGTGGCTATGGCTACACCTTC. This gives the protein CASSQDALVPGGYGYTF.